In its sample, the clone carrying this T cell receptor beta chain was seen a few times. This entry is derived from a study of blood T cell repertoires in COVID-19. Study-level information: Collection of acute and convalescent COVID-19 samples took place in the United States, Italy and Spain. The cDNA or gDNA used as material had been derived from T cells, B-cell-depleted T cells, or PBMCs.

Methods used by the authors: Estimation of nucleated cell counts relied on the amplification of reference gene primers. TCRdb's copy holds only in-frame clones and misses some; the assay was immunoSEQ multiplex PCR. The D gene and trimming were derived from the DNA, and the V and J assignments and clone size from that table. The data show about 200,000 clones, around 81% seen once. The V end lost 7 bases, the J end lost 4 bases, and 13 bases lay between the germline ends. This CDR3 region has 13 residues. The germline V gene has CDR1 MNHEY and CDR2 SVGAGI. The chain uses TRBV6-5 and TRBJ1-2, with D perhaps matching TRBD1 (5 bases). This sequence was found in a woman in her seventies with acute or convalescent COVID-19. The sample consisted of peripheral blood. CDR3: CASTKGGAYGYTF. Written as DNA, the CDR3 is TGTGCCAGCACGAAGGGAGGGGCCTATGGCTACACCTTC.